Included here is one TCR beta chain sequence, with context. What it binds is not known. The sample is drawn from a study of cytomegalovirus exposure and HLA in healthy donors. Study overall: Among the roughly 400 donors who were genotyped, roughly 76% fell in the genetic ancestry cluster that is associated with self-reported Caucasian donors. Study-wide results and limits: It was shown in a later analysis that HLA-associated TCR beta chains were more clonally expanded than other, equally common chains. Roughly even sequencing depth across donors was the assumption behind the presence/absence analyses.

The PCR contained 60 Vbeta and 13 Jbeta primers. The table came from immunoSEQ multiplex PCR; TCRdb's copy has only in-frame clones and leaves some out. The sample has about 90,000 clones; around three quarters are singletons. Germline CDR1 reads MNHEY; CDR2 reads SMNVEV (reference sequence). The CDR3 covers 14 residues. Germline trimming cut 6 bases from V and 5 bases from J; bases unmatched to any gene: 5. At the time of sampling, donors were nominally healthy, though unrecorded immune exposures were likely. This clonotype was obtained from a woman aged 40 to 55 in good health and CMV-seropositive. This chain connects TRBV27 to TRBJ1-5; 9 nucleotides match TRBD1. The sequencing sample was made of PBMCs. DNA for the CDR3: TGTGCCAGCAGACCGGGACAGGGCTATCAGCCCCAGCATTTT. Its translation: CASRPGQGYQPQHF.